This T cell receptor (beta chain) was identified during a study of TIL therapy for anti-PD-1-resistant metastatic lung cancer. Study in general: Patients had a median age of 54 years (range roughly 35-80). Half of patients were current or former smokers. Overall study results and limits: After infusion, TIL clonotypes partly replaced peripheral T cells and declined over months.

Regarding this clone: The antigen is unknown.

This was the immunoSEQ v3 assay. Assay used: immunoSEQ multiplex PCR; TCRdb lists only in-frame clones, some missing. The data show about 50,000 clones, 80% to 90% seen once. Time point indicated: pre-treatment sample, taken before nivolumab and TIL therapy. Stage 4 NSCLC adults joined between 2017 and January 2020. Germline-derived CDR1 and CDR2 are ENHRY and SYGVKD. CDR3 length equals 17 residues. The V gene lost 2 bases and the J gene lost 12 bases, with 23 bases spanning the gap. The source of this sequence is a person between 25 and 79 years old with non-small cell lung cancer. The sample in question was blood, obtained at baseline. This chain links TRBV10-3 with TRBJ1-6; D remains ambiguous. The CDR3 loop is CAISEGSLKSGLKPLHF. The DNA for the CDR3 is TGTGCCATCAGTGAGGGCAGCCTCAAAAGCGGGCTGAAACCCCTCCACTTT.